The clone carrying this T cell receptor beta chain was picked up a small number of times. Antigen specificity is unknown. The data stem from a study of shared clonotypes between healthy human individuals. As defined, naive CD8 cells were CD45RO-negative and positively selected for CCR7, with terminally differentiated effector memory CD45RA+ cells excluded. Only Caucasian adults living in Nashville, Tennessee served as donors. Study-level points and caveats: Although depth was large, rarefaction showed that sequencing of the sorted subsets was incomplete.

Using approximately 190 ng DNA, 32,000 or so T cell genomes, the sorted-subset replicate PCRs were run. Original methodology: ImmunoSEQ gave junction-only sequences without quality scores, so filtering differed. Sequencing was performed with immunoSEQ multiplex PCR; in TCRdb, only in-frame clones are kept and a portion is missing. V, J and clone size derive from that table, while D and trimming were established from the DNA sequence. This table has about 1,900,000 clones, 85% to 95% appearing once. The TCR originated in a man between 18 and 29 years old in good health. The sample taken for sequencing was naive CD8+ T cells sorted from blood.

CDR3 in amino acids: CASSLDPRNTEAFF. The DNA for the CDR3 is TGTGCCAGCAGCTTAGACCCCCGGAACACTGAAGCTTTCTTT. The genes are TRBV13 and TRBJ1-1, with D unresolved. V lost 1 base to trimming and J lost 1 base, with 7 bases between them. The CDR3 has 14 residues. In germline, CDR1 is PRHDT, CDR2 FYEKMQ (reference sequence).